The 12 T cell receptor beta chains listed next were all sequenced from one sample in a study of shared clonotypes between healthy human individuals. The repertoire was sequenced with immunoSEQ multiplex PCR; TCRdb's copy has only in-frame clones and lacks some. The sample has around 1.6 million clones, 95% to 99% seen once; the top ten hold 0.4% to 0.45%. The sequenced sample consisted of naive CD4+ T cells sorted from blood. Subset here: CD45RA+ positively selected. These receptors originate from a man aged 25 to 45 in good health.

This chain uses TRBV5-1 with TRBJ2-3, with D unresolved. CDR1 SGHRS and CDR2 YFSETQ come from the germline V gene. The ends were cut back, 4 bases at V and 5 bases at J, with 14 bases in the middle. The CDR3 totals 14 residues. The CDR3 here is CASSLDKVGDTQYF. CDR3 in DNA: TGCGCCAGCAGCCTTGACAAGGTCGGAGATACGCAGTATTTT.

The gene calls are TRBV28 and TRBJ1-3; TRBD1 agrees at 7 bases. V trimming: 4 bases; J trimming: 2 bases; junction bases outside the gene matches: 5. Looked up from germline, CDR1 is MDHEN and CDR2 is SYDVKM. CDR3 length: 15 amino acids. CDR3 sequence: CASSSTGATGNTIYF. For the CDR3, the DNA is TGTGCCAGCAGTTCAACAGGGGCGACTGGAAACACCATATATTTT.

The chain joins TRBV9 to TRBJ1-1, with D possibly being TRBD1 (6 bases). The V and J ends lost 0 bases and 0 bases respectively, with 15 bases between them. CDR1 is SGDLS, CDR2 YYNGEE, per germline. This CDR3 has 17 amino acids. CDR3 nucleotides: TGTGCCAGCAGCGTAGCGGGGGGCCAGACGTTGAACACTGAAGCTTTCTTT. This translates into CASSVAGGQTLNTEAFF.

This chain connects TRBV6-1 to TRBJ1-5, with D possibly TRBD1 on 5 matching bases. The length of the CDR3 is 15 residues. V lost 0 bases to trimming and J lost 5 bases, with 11 bases between them. CDR1 and CDR2 (germline): MNHNS, SASEGT. CDR3 coding DNA: TGTGCCAGCAGTGAAGCGCAGAGGGACTATCAGCCCCAGCATTTT. Translated: CASSEAQRDYQPQHF.

The V call is TRBV18, the J call TRBJ1-1, with TRBD1 as a possible D gene (5 bases). The CDR3 length is 15 residues. CDR1 is KGHSH, CDR2 LQKENI, per germline. V lost 2 bases and J lost 4, with 14 bases in between. The CDR3 sequence is CASSPGRGFFTEAFF. The DNA of the CDR3 is TGTGCCAGCTCACCAGGGAGGGGATTTTTCACTGAAGCTTTCTTT.

This chain links TRBV28 with TRBJ2-3; D gene ambiguous. The germline V gene has CDR1 MDHEN and CDR2 SYDVKM. The CDR3 totals 12 residues. Trimming took 4 bases from V and 2 from J, leaving 4 bases between them. The CDR3 loop is CASSSPTDTQYF. The CDR3 bases are TGTGCCAGCAGTTCACCCACAGATACGCAGTATTTT.

The J gene is TRBJ2-1, the V gene TRBV30; D is tentatively TRBD1 or TRBD2 (5 bases each). Trimming left V 5 bases short and J 6 bases short, with 8 bases between. The CDR3 length is 11 residues. Germline CDR1 GTSNPN, CDR2 SVGIG (reference sequence). The CDR3 loop reads CAWRDVNEQFF. The DNA for the CDR3 is TGTGCCTGGCGGGACGTCAATGAGCAGTTCTTC.

V gene TRBV15 combines with J gene TRBJ2-3, with a tentative D call TRBD2 (6 bases). Germline V gives CDR1 LNHNV, CDR2 YYDKDF (reference sequence). This CDR3 contains 12 residues. Deletions cut 11 bases from V and 3 bases from J, with 12 bases between. DNA of the CDR3: TGTGCCGCGCGGGGATCGACAGATACGCAGTATTTT. It is translated as CAARGSTDTQYF.

The V and J genes are TRBV11-2 and TRBJ2-1; 10 bases line up with TRBD2. J gave up 3 bases and V 5 bases, and 7 bases lay outside the gene matches. Germline V gives CDR1 SGHAT, CDR2 FQNNGV. This CDR3 has 16 residues. CDR3 in amino acids: CASSAWTSGGYNEQFF. Here the CDR3 DNA reads TGTGCCAGCAGCGCCTGGACTAGCGGCGGCTACAATGAGCAGTTCTTC.

V gene TRBV28 combines with J gene TRBJ2-7, with D hard to call. CDR3 length equals 13 residues. V was pared by 5 bases and J by 2 bases, with 10 bases between. CDR1 and CDR2 (germline): MDHEN, SYDVKM. The CDR3: CASSISVPYEQYF. CDR3 nucleotides: TGTGCCAGCAGTATATCGGTCCCCTACGAGCAGTACTTC.

The V gene is TRBV10-2, the J gene TRBJ1-1, with 8 bases aligning to TRBD1. V lost 0 bases to trimming and J lost 6 bases; unmatched junction nucleotides: 3. Germline V gives CDR1 WSHSY, CDR2 SAAADI. CDR3 length: 14 residues. CDR3 bases: TGCGCCAGCAGTGAGTCCCCGGGACAGGCTGAAGCTTTCTTT. This gives the protein CASSESPGQAEAFF.

The rearrangement uses TRBV5-6 and TRBJ1-1; 7 bases line up with TRBD1. This CDR3 has 17 residues. V shed 2 bases and J 3 bases; nucleotides not matched to a gene: 13. Germline V lookup: CDR1 SGHDT, CDR2 YYEEEE. In DNA form, the CDR3 reads TGTGCCAGCAGCTTCGACAGGGCGCGTCCTTTGGACACTGAAGCTTTCTTT. Residues: CASSFDRARPLDTEAFF.